A selection of T cell receptor beta chains follows, all from one sample in a study of CD4 T cells in relation to SARS-CoV-2 and coronaviruses. The antigens of these receptors remain unknown. The table came from immunoSEQ multiplex PCR; TCRdb's copy has only in-frame clones and leaves some out. The table records some 29,000 clones, 74% of them present only once. Specimen: CD4+ T cells from PBMCs, cultured in vitro. The source is a human donor in good health. Each CDR3 is given with its conserved first and last residue. Each record gives: J gene, V gene, clone size, D gene, CDR3 DNA, CDR3 protein. D genes are given only for firm matches. Not all rows give a size; the values are once, few, many and, for expanded clones, a class.

>TRBJ2-4|TRBV5-4|NA|NA
TGTGCCAGCAGCTTGGCCGGCTACTCTGGAAACATTCAGTACTTC
CASSLAGYSGNIQYF
>TRBJ1-1|TRBV6-2/TRBV6-3|NA|NA
TGTGCCAGCAGTTACGAAGACAGGAACACTGAAGCTTTCTTT
CASSYEDRNTEAFF
>TRBJ2-1|TRBV11-1|NA|TRBD2
TGTGCCAGCAGCTTAGCGGTCACTAGCGGGAGCAATGAGCAGTTCTTC
CASSLAVTSGSNEQFF
>TRBJ1-4|TRBV7-2|NA|TRBD1
TGTGCCAGCAGCTTAGGAGACAGGGGCGATCGTGAAAAACTGTTTTTT
CASSLGDRGDREKLFF
>TRBJ2-1|TRBV5-1|NA|NA
TGCGCCAGCAGCTTGGACGAGAGCTCCTACAATGAGCAGTTCTTC
CASSLDESSYNEQFF
>TRBJ2-7|TRBV5-1|NA|NA
TGCGCCAGCAGCTCTGGACCAGGGCCCTACGAGCAGTACTTC
CASSSGPGPYEQYF
>TRBJ2-3|TRBV5-4|NA|TRBD1
TGTGCCAGCAGCTTGGGGACAGGGGTCCCAGATACGCAGTATTTT
CASSLGTGVPDTQYF
>TRBJ2-5|TRBV30|NA|NA
TGTGCCTGGAGTGTCCTCAGCCAGGAGATGGCCCAGTACTTC
CAWSVLSQEMAQYF
>TRBJ2-2|TRBV9|NA|NA
TGTGCCAGCAGCGTAGATGTGGGGTTTCGCGACGGGGAGCTGTTTTTT
CASSVDVGFRDGELFF
>TRBJ2-1|TRBV7-2|NA|NA
TGTGCCAGCAGCTTATTGCGGTACAATGAGCAGTTCTTC
CASSLLRYNEQFF
>TRBJ1-2|TRBV5-1|NA|NA
TGCGCCAGCAGCTTCGCGACCCCAGACTATGGCTACACCTTC
CASSFATPDYGYTF
>TRBJ2-7|TRBV6-5|few|TRBD1
TGTGCCAGCAGCGGACAGGTTCTCTACGAGCAGTACTTC
CASSGQVLYEQYF
>TRBJ1-6|TRBV10-3|NA|NA
TGTGCCATCAGTGAGCTCCTCCAGGGTCTGGAGTCACCCCTCCACTTT
CAISELLQGLESPLHF
>TRBJ2-6|TRBV19|NA|TRBD1
TGTGCCAGTAGGCGGGGACAGGGGGTGGCTGGGGCCAACGTCCTGACTTTC
CASRRGQGVAGANVLTF
>TRBJ2-7|TRBV19|NA|NA
TGTGCCAGTAGTACTGACAGCGTGACCTACGAGCAGTACTTC
CASSTDSVTYEQYF
>TRBJ2-7|TRBV5-1|NA|NA
TGCGCCAGCAGCTTGATCGGCGGTTCCTACGAGCAGTACTTC
CASSLIGGSYEQYF
>TRBJ2-1|TRBV7-2|NA|NA
TGTGCCAGCAGCTTTAGCGGAAGGAACCACAATGAGCAGTTCTTC
CASSFSGRNHNEQFF
>TRBJ2-4|TRBV7-3|NA|TRBD1
TGTGCCAGCAGCTTAATAGGAGGACAGGGGAAAAACATTCAGTACTTC
CASSLIGGQGKNIQYF
>TRBJ1-5|TRBV7-2|NA|NA
TGTGCCAGCAGCTTAGGGACGGCCGTCAATCAGCCCCAGCATTTT
CASSLGTAVNQPQHF
>TRBJ2-1|TRBV29-1|NA|TRBD2
TGCAGCGTTATGGGGGGTCTAGCGGGAAGGGGATCCTACAATGAGCAGTTCTTC
CSVMGGLAGRGSYNEQFF
>TRBJ1-6|TRBV2|NA|NA
TGTGCCAGCAGATTCGATTCACCCCTCCACTTT
CASRFDSPLHF
>TRBJ2-7|TRBV21-1|few|NA
TGTGCCAGCAGCACCGGGGCAGGGTACGAGCAGTACTTC
CASSTGAGYEQYF
>TRBJ2-7|TRBV4-3|NA|NA
TGCGCCAGCAGCCAAGATTGGAACAGCTACGAGCAGTACTTC
CASSQDWNSYEQYF
>TRBJ1-2|TRBV27|NA|NA
TGTGCCAGCAGTTCCAGGGATCCTAACTATGGCTACACCTTC
CASSSRDPNYGYTF
>TRBJ1-3|TRBV2|NA|TRBD1
TGTGCCAGCAGTCCACAGGGGAGCTCTGGAAACACCATATATTTT
CASSPQGSSGNTIYF
>TRBJ2-6|TRBV27|NA|NA
TGTGCCAGCAGTTTAGCCCCGCCTGGGGCCAACGTCCTGACTTTC
CASSLAPPGANVLTF
>TRBJ1-1|TRBV5-1|NA|NA
TGCGCCAGCAGCCAGGACCTAGGTAACACTGAAGCTTTCTTT
CASSQDLGNTEAFF
>TRBJ2-1|TRBV11-2|NA|TRBD2
TGTGCCAGCACCCCACTAGCGACGTACTACTACAATGAGCAGTTCTTC
CASTPLATYYYNEQFF
>TRBJ1-3|TRBV2|NA|NA
TGTGCCAGCAGTGAAGCTATCTCTGGAAACACCATATATTTT
CASSEAISGNTIYF
>TRBJ1-3|TRBV11-3|few|TRBD1
TGTGCCAGCAGCCTTGGACAGGGAACTGGAAACACCATATATTTT
CASSLGQGTGNTIYF
>TRBJ2-2|TRBV30|NA|TRBD2
TGTGCCTTCTGGACTAGCTCCGTCGGGGAGCTGTTTTTT
CAFWTSSVGELFF
>TRBJ2-1|TRBV7-9|once|NA
TGTGCCAGCAGCTCCGGGGGAGCCGCCTACAATGAGCAGTTCTTC
CASSSGGAAYNEQFF
>TRBJ1-1|TRBV29-1|NA|NA
TGCAGCGTTGACGGGAACACTGAAGCTTTCTTT
CSVDGNTEAFF
>TRBJ2-2|TRBV9|NA|TRBD2
TGTGCCAGCAGCCCGGGCGGGGGGGGATCTATCGGGGAGCTGTTTTTT
CASSPGGGGSIGELFF
>TRBJ2-3|TRBV6-2/TRBV6-3|NA|TRBD2
TGTGCCAGCAGTTGGTTAGCGGGGGCTACAGATACGCAGTATTTT
CASSWLAGATDTQYF
>TRBJ1-2|TRBV7-6|NA|NA
TGTGCCAGCACGGGGGGGCCCACGGAGGGCTACACCTTC
CASTGGPTEGYTF
>TRBJ2-7|TRBV4-2|few|NA
TGTGCCAGCAGCCAAGACCTCGGGAGCTCCTACGAGCAGTACTTC
CASSQDLGSSYEQYF
>TRBJ2-2|TRBV6-2/TRBV6-3|few|TRBD2
TGTGCCAGCAGTTACTCGGGCGGGGGGAACACCGGGGAGCTGTTTTTT
CASSYSGGGNTGELFF
>TRBJ1-1|TRBV6-2/TRBV6-3|NA|NA
TGTGCCAGCAGTTACGGGGGTAGTATCACTGAAGCTTTCTTT
CASSYGGSITEAFF
>TRBJ2-5|TRBV6-5|NA|NA
TGTGCCAGCAGTTACTCCCGGGGTAGGCAAGAGACCCAGTACTTC
CASSYSRGRQETQYF
>TRBJ2-7|TRBV27|few|NA
TGTGCCAGCACCGACTACAACGAGCAGTACTTC
CASTDYNEQYF
>TRBJ2-3|TRBV19|NA|NA
TGTGCCAGTAGTATGGATCCCGGGACTCACAACACAGATACGCAGTATTTT
CASSMDPGTHNTDTQYF
>TRBJ2-1|TRBV29-1|few|TRBD1
TGCAGCGTGGGGACAGGGTGGAATGAGCAGTTCTTC
CSVGTGWNEQFF
>TRBJ1-2|TRBV19|NA|NA
TGTGCCAGTAGCGGCTCCTTCTATGGCTACACCTTC
CASSGSFYGYTF
>TRBJ2-2|TRBV6-5|NA|NA
TGTGCCAGCAGTCTCACAGAAACCGGGGAGCTGTTTTTT
CASSLTETGELFF
>TRBJ1-5|TRBV30|NA|TRBD1
TGTGCCTGGAGTGTAGGGGGCGGGCAGCCCCAGCATTTT
CAWSVGGGQPQHF
>TRBJ1-1|TRBV28|NA|NA
TGTGCCAGCAGTCGCCAAAGCGGCGCTTTCTTT
CASSRQSGAFF
>TRBJ2-5|TRBV6-5|NA|TRBD1
TGTGCCAGCACCCAGACAGGGAATACTGAGACCCAGTACTTC
CASTQTGNTETQYF
>TRBJ2-7|TRBV4-3|NA|NA
TGCGCCAGCAGCCAAGATGCGTTCGTGTCTACCTACGAGCAGTACTTC
CASSQDAFVSTYEQYF
>TRBJ1-5|TRBV19|few|NA
TGTGCCAGTAGTACAGGGCCTACAAGTAATCAGCCCCAGCATTTT
CASSTGPTSNQPQHF